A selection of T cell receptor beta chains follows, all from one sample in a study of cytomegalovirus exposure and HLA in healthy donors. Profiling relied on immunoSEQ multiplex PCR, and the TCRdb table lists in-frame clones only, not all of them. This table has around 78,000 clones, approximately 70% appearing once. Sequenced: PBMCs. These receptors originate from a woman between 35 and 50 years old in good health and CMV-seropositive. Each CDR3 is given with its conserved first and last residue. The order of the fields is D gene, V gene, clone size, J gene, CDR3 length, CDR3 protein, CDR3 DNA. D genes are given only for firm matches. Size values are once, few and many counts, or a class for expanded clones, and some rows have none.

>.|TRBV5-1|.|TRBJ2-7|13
CASSGRSAREQYF
TGCGCCAGCAGCGGGAGGAGCGCCCGGGAGCAGTACTTC
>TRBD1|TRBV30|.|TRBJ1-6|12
CAWSGGTATLHF
TGTGCCTGGAGTGGCGGGACAGCAACCCTCCACTTT
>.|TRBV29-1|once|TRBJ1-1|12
CSTIQGNTEAFF
TGCAGCACCATACAGGGAAACACTGAAGCTTTCTTT
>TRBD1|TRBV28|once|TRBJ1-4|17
CASSTRRQGATNEKLFF
TGTGCCAGCAGTACACGTAGACAGGGTGCAACTAATGAAAAACTGTTTTTT
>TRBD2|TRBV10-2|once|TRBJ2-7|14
CASRITSVPYEQYF
TGCGCCAGCAGAATAACTAGCGTCCCCTACGAGCAGTACTTC
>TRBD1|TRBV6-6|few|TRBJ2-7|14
CASSRQGARYEQYF
TGTGCCAGCAGTCGACAGGGGGCAAGGTACGAGCAGTACTTC
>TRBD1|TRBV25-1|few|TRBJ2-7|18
CASSQTLTGAAREYEQYF
TGTGCCAGCAGTCAAACCCTTACAGGGGCCGCGCGAGAATACGAGCAGTACTTC
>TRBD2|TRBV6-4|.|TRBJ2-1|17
CASRKTSGGAFGDEQFF
TGTGCCAGCAGGAAGACTAGCGGGGGGGCCTTCGGCGATGAGCAGTTCTTC
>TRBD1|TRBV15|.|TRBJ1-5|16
CATSRGGQGGTQPQHF
TGTGCCACCAGCAGAGGGGGACAGGGGGGCACTCAGCCCCAGCATTTT
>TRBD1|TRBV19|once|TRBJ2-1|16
CASSLQTGGSYNEQFF
TGTGCCAGTAGTCTCCAGACAGGGGGTAGCTACAATGAGCAGTTCTTC
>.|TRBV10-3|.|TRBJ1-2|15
CAISDPRNNNYGYTF
TGTGCCATCAGTGACCCCAGAAATAACAACTATGGCTACACCTTC
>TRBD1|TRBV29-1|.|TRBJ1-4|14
CSAEQGTGNEKLFF
TGCAGCGCAGAACAGGGGACGGGGAATGAAAAACTGTTTTTT
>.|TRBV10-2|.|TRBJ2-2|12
CASSSVTGELFF
TGCGCCAGCAGCTCAGTAACCGGGGAGCTGTTTTTT
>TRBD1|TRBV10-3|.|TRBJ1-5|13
CAIGQGNNQPQHF
TGTGCCATTGGACAGGGGAACAATCAGCCCCAGCATTTT
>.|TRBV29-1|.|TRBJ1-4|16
CSVVIAGASDHEKLFF
TGCAGCGTTGTAATCGCGGGAGCCAGCGACCATGAAAAACTGTTTTTT
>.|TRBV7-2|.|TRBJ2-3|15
CASSFGQLNTDTQYF
TGTGCCAGCAGCTTCGGACAGCTCAACACAGATACGCAGTATTTT
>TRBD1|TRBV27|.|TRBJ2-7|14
CASSRSGTGGEQYF
TGTGCCAGCAGTAGATCCGGGACAGGGGGTGAGCAGTACTTC
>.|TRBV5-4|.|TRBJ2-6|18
CASSFTRDSLSGANVLTF
TGTGCCAGCAGCTTTACCCGGGACTCCCTATCTGGGGCCAACGTCCTGACTTTC
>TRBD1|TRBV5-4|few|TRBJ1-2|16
CASSANRGINAWGYTF
TGTGCCAGCAGCGCCAACAGGGGCATTAATGCCTGGGGCTACACCTTC
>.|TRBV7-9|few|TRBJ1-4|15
CASSLALGQNEKLFF
TGTGCCAGCAGCTTGGCCCTAGGACAGAATGAAAAACTGTTTTTT